Listed here are 14 T cell receptor beta chains from one sample, sequenced in a study of shared clonotypes between healthy human individuals. Produced via immunoSEQ multiplex PCR; TCRdb's table is partial and in-frame only. In the table there are about 490,000 clones, approximately 80% of which are singletons. Sequenced material: PBMCs. These receptors all stem from a woman between 40 and 55 years old in good health. Some clones in this sample may be carry-over from other donors' samples.

This clone was counted a few times. The chain joins TRBV7-2 to TRBJ2-1, with D hard to call. Trimming removed 2 bases from V and 0 bases from J, with 5 bases in between. This CDR3 contains 14 residues. The V gene's germline CDR1 is SGHTA and CDR2 FQGNSA. CDR3 coding DNA: TGTGCCAGCAGCTTATCTAGCTCCTACAATGAGCAGTTCTTC. This gives the protein CASSLSSSYNEQFF.

The chain joins TRBV5-1 to TRBJ2-7, with TRBD1 matching 12 bases. This CDR3 has 18 amino acids. The germline gives CDR1 SGHRS, CDR2 YFSETQ. The J segment lost 2 bases and the V segment lost 3 bases, leaving 12 bases of the junction unmatched. DNA of the CDR3: TGCGCCAGCAGCTGGGGACAGGGGGCGTCGGGAACCGCCTACGAGCAGTACTTC. Translated, it gives CASSWGQGASGTAYEQYF. Based on the CDR3 plus reference TRBV5-1 and TRBJ2-7, the full variable domain is KAGVTQTPRYLIKTRGQQVTLSCSPISGHRSVSWYQQTPGQGLQFLFEYFSETQRNKGNFPGRFSGRQFSNSRSEMNVSTLELGDSALYLCASSWGQGASGTAYEQYFGPGTRLTVT.

J is TRBJ2-7 and V is TRBV2; D is undetermined. The V gene lost 6 bases and the J gene lost 4 bases, with 13 bases spanning the gap. Germline CDR1 is SNHLY and CDR2 is FYNNEI. The CDR3 spans 13 residues. The CDR3 here is CASRGNLLYEQYF. The CDR3 nucleotides are TGTGCCAGCAGGGGCAATCTACTTTACGAGCAGTACTTC.

The chain links TRBV9 to TRBJ2-7, with D possibly TRBD2 on 6 matching bases. Trimming pared 3 bases from V and 5 bases from J, leaving 9 bases between. Germline-derived CDR1 and CDR2 are SGDLS and YYNGEE. The CDR3 extends over 12 amino acids. In DNA, the CDR3 is TGTGCCAGCAGCGCCTCGGGGGACGAGCAGTACTTC. Residues: CASSASGDEQYF.

The J gene is TRBJ1-5, the V gene TRBV7-8, with a weak D call TRBD1 (5 bases). Germline CDR1 is SGHVS and CDR2 is FQNEAQ. This CDR3 spans 16 amino acids. The V end lost 3 bases, the J end lost 0 bases, and 12 bases lay between the germline ends. This CDR3 reads CASSFNRDSSNQPQHF. Written as DNA, the CDR3 is TGTGCCAGCAGCTTCAACCGAGACAGTAGCAATCAGCCCCAGCATTTT.

This clone was picked up one time. The chain couples TRBV4-3 to TRBJ2-1; TRBD1 might be the D (5 bases). The CDR3 runs to 13 residues. Germline loops: CDR1 LGHNA, CDR2 YSLEER. V gave up 0 bases and J gave up 9 bases, with 9 bases separating them. CDR3 coding DNA: TGCGCCAGCAGCCAAGAAGGGGTAGGTGAGCAGTTCTTC. It encodes CASSQEGVGEQFF.

This clone was picked up one time. This chain connects TRBV7-8 to TRBJ2-1; 9 nucleotides line up with TRBD2. The V and J ends lost 4 bases and 2 bases, in that order; junction bases with no gene match: 6. This CDR3 has 16 amino acids. Germline loops: CDR1 SGHVS, CDR2 FQNEAQ. The CDR3 region is CASSYLAGPPYNEQFF. The CDR3 nucleotides are TGTGCCAGCAGCTACCTAGCGGGACCACCCTACAATGAGCAGTTCTTC.

The chain carries TRBV10-3 and TRBJ2-2; tentatively, D is TRBD2 (6 bases). V lost 9 bases, J lost 0 bases, and 17 bases lay in between. The CDR3 is 16 amino acids. CDR1 is ENHRY, CDR2 SYGVKD, per germline. The CDR3 DNA reads TGTGCCATAACGCGGGACTCCCTTCCGAACACCGGGGAGCTGTTTTTT. Protein sequence: CAITRDSLPNTGELFF.

With regard to this clone: This CDR3 is also generated by other DNA sequences in the sample. The chain is built from TRBV5-1 and TRBJ2-1; D is ambiguous. This CDR3 has 14 residues. In germline, CDR1 is SGHRS, CDR2 YFSETQ. V dropped 0 bases and J dropped 3 bases, with 7 bases sitting between them. DNA for the CDR3: TGCGCCAGCAGCTTGGGCCAGAACTACAATGAGCAGTTCTTC. The encoded protein is CASSLGQNYNEQFF.

The chain links TRBV7-9 to TRBJ2-5, with 9 bases lining up with TRBD2. The CDR3 runs 16 residues. V gave up 3 bases and J gave up 5 bases; unmatched junction bases: 10. Germline CDR1 and CDR2: SEHNR and FQNEAQ (reference sequence). CDR3 sequence reads: CASSFGLAGGGETQYF. Here the CDR3 DNA reads TGTGCCAGCAGCTTTGGACTGGCGGGAGGGGGCGAGACCCAGTACTTC.

Written as DNA, the CDR3 is TGTGCCAGCTGGGGCGAAGCGGGAGTTGGGGAGACCCAGTACTTC. Residues: CASWGEAGVGETQYF. The rearrangement uses TRBV28 and TRBJ2-5, with 8 bases matching TRBD2. J lost 5 bases, V lost 8 bases, and 13 bases had no gene match. CDR1 and CDR2 from the germline V gene are MDHEN and SYDVKM. The CDR3 length is 15 residues.

About this clone: A read error may be the cause here, since a much bigger clone is one base away. The J gene is TRBJ2-5, the V gene TRBV29-1, with 8 bases that match TRBD1. In germline, CDR1 is SQVTM, CDR2 ANQGSEA. The CDR3 totals 16 residues. The V segment lost 5 bases and the J segment 5 bases; nucleotides outside the gene matches: 16. For the CDR3, the DNA is TGCAGCGTTATAAACCCTTTAACAGGGGGAGGCGAGACCCAGTACTTC. As protein: CSVINPLTGGGETQYF.

There are many counts of this clone. V usage is TRBV4-1 and J usage is TRBJ2-7; 8 positions match TRBD2. This CDR3 is built from 16 residues. Germline V gives CDR1 MGHRA, CDR2 YSYEKL. V was pared by 4 bases and J by 1 base, with 9 bases of the junction left unmatched. The CDR3 DNA reads as TGCGCCAGCAGCCCCGAAAGCGGGAGCCCTTCCTACGAGCAGTACTTC. Encoded protein: CASSPESGSPSYEQYF.

The rearrangement uses TRBV18 and TRBJ2-7; unclear D gene. Germline values: CDR1 KGHSH, CDR2 LQKENI. V dropped 3 bases and J dropped 3 bases, with 9 bases sitting between them. The CDR3 is made up of 13 amino acids. CDR3 protein: CASSPRVNYEQYF. The CDR3 bases are TGTGCCAGCTCACCTCGAGTTAACTACGAGCAGTACTTC.